This TCR beta chain originates from a study of T cells in Graves' hyperthyroidism and ophthalmopathy. Study-level results: Most thyroid clonotypes expanded above 0.001 were also detected in blood.

Amplification of TCR beta CDR3 regions used RNA as the template. The TCR CDR3 was amplified in a first-round RT-PCR using the HTBI primer set. MiXCR, applied by TCRdb to the multiplex PCR reads, yields one record per CDR3 protein. The table has fewer than 850,000 distinct CDR3 sequences, 15% to 20% seen once; the top ten hold less than 20%. This clonotype was detected many times. The antigen is not known. The PBMCs studied were ones that came from roughly 9.4 ml fresh peripheral blood. Sequenced material: blood. The TCR comes from a man aged 45 to 65 with Graves' hyperthyroidism.

For the CDR3, the DNA is TGTGCCAGCAGCTTACTAGGAGGTCCTGGGGCCAACGTCCTGACTTTC. Amino acids: CASSLLGGPGANVLTF. The chain uses TRBV7-2 and TRBJ2-6, with D perhaps matching TRBD2 (5 bases). Trimming shortened V by 2 bases and J by 2 bases, and 10 bases separated the two germline ends. Germline values: CDR1 SGHTA, CDR2 FQGNSA. The CDR3 covers 16 residues.